Following are 30 T cell receptor beta chains from one sample sequenced in a study of somatic mutations in cytotoxic T cells in rheumatoid arthritis. Profiling relied on immunoSEQ multiplex PCR, and the TCRdb table lists in-frame clones only, not all of them. The sample carries about 16,000 clones, 82% recorded once. What was sequenced was CD8+ T cells sorted from blood. These receptors were obtained from a woman in her forties or fifties with rheumatoid arthritis.

The V call is TRBV7-9, the J call TRBJ2-4; 7 nucleotides align to TRBD1. CDR1 and CDR2 from the germline V gene are SEHNR and FQNEAQ (reference sequence). The CDR3 sequence is 15 residues long. V was pared by 0 bases and J by 1 base, with 0 bases of the junction left unmatched. The CDR3 bases are TGTGCCAGCAGCTTAGCGGACAGGGCCAAAAACATTCAGTACTTC. Protein product: CASSLADRAKNIQYF.

The V gene is TRBV19, the J gene TRBJ2-3; D possibly corresponds to TRBD1 (6 bases). V was cut by 7 bases and J by 0 bases, with 14 bases left in between. Germline CDR1 reads LNHDA; CDR2 reads SQIVND (reference sequence). The CDR3 sequence is 15 residues long. The CDR3 spells CASTDRDSSTDTQYF. The CDR3, as DNA: TGTGCCAGTACGGACAGAGACTCTAGCACAGATACGCAGTATTTT.

The chain links TRBV9 to TRBJ2-3; 7 positions agree with TRBD2. With 4 bases clipped from V and 2 bases from J, the junction kept 10 bases outside the gene matches. This CDR3 spans 16 amino acids. The germline gives CDR1 SGDLS, CDR2 YYNGEE. CDR3 loop: CASSPGRAGNTDTQYF. CDR3 bases: TGTGCCAGCAGCCCAGGGAGGGCGGGGAACACAGATACGCAGTATTTT.

V is TRBV27 and J is TRBJ2-1; D gene uncertain. The CDR3 covers 15 residues. The germline V gene encodes CDR1 MNHEY and CDR2 SMNVEV (reference sequence). The V and J ends lost 0 bases and 3 bases respectively, with 9 bases between them. The CDR3 here is CASSLSPGVYNEQFF. CDR3 sequence (DNA): TGTGCCAGCAGTTTATCACCTGGAGTCTACAATGAGCAGTTCTTC.

This rearrangement joins TRBV27 to TRBJ2-7; D remains unclear. CDR3 length equals 13 residues. V was clipped by 2 bases and J by 2 bases, with 7 bases between them. Germline assignment: CDR1 MNHEY and CDR2 SMNVEV (reference sequence). CDR3 nucleotide sequence: TGTGCCAGCAGTTTAGGCATGACCTACGAGCAGTACTTC. Residues: CASSLGMTYEQYF.

This clone turned up a few times. V and J are TRBV7-9 and TRBJ2-3, with D unresolved. Trimming removed 11 bases from V and 0 bases from J, with 6 bases in between. Germline V CDR1 and CDR2: SEHNR, FQNEAQ (reference sequence). The CDR3 runs 11 residues. CDR3 in DNA: TGTGCCGTCAGAAGCACAGATACGCAGTATTTT. This encodes CAVRSTDTQYF. The full variable domain, rest sourced from reference TRBV7-9 and TRBJ2-3, is DTGVSQNPRHKITKRGQNVTFRCDPISEHNRLYWYRQTLGQGPEFLTYFQNEAQLEKSRLLSDRFSAERPKGSFSTLEIQRTEQGDSAMYLCAVRSTDTQYFGPGTRLTVL.

The chain has TRBV7-9 and TRBJ2-5, with 10 bases aligning to TRBD2. The J call may be in error: the DNA end matches TRBJ2-7 better. Looked up from germline, CDR1 is SEHNR and CDR2 is FQNEAQ (reference sequence). The CDR3 has 16 amino acids. CDR3 amino acids: CASSHDLAGVNSEQYF. The DNA for the CDR3 is TGTGCCAGCAGCCACGATCTAGCGGGAGTCAATTCCGAGCAGTACTTC.

The V gene is TRBV30, the J gene TRBJ2-7, with D hard to call. Per the germline V gene, CDR1 is GTSNPN and CDR2 is SVGIG (reference sequence). The CDR3 contains 12 residues. V was pared by 3 bases and J by 3 bases, with 9 bases between. The CDR3 loop reads CAWSENRYEQYF. The CDR3 DNA reads as TGTGCCTGGAGCGAAAACCGCTACGAGCAGTACTTC.

The V and J genes are TRBV14 and TRBJ1-2; tentative D call: TRBD1 (6 bases). This CDR3 region has 18 residues. Germline V gives CDR1 SGHDN, CDR2 FVKESK. V lost 6 bases, J lost 0 bases, and 23 bases lay in between. This CDR3 is CASSPGHRERHANYGYTF. DNA of the CDR3: TGTGCCAGCAGTCCGGGACACCGGGAAAGACACGCTAACTATGGCTACACCTTC.

The rearrangement links TRBV7-2 to TRBJ1-5; D is unclear. Between the trimmed V and J ends, which lost 6 bases and 0 bases, there was a span of 9 bases. Germline V gene sequence: CDR1 SGHTA, CDR2 FQGNSA. The CDR3 length is 14 residues. The CDR3 is CASRVGGSNQPQHF. The CDR3 coding sequence is TGTGCCAGCAGGGTAGGCGGTAGCAATCAGCCCCAGCATTTT.

The chain carries TRBV27 and TRBJ2-7; 8 bases align to TRBD1. Per the germline V gene, CDR1 is MNHEY and CDR2 is SMNVEV (reference sequence). The length of the CDR3 is 14 residues. V was pared by 0 bases and J by 5 bases, with 3 bases of the junction left unmatched. CDR3 in amino acids: CASSLSGQGHEQYF. For the CDR3, the DNA is TGTGCCAGCAGTTTATCTGGACAGGGCCACGAGCAGTACTTC.

CDR3 DNA: TGTGCCATCAGTGCAGGACAGGCAAGCGGGGCCCTCTCCTACGAGCAGTACTTC. Translated, it gives CAISAGQASGALSYEQYF. The rearrangement uses TRBV10-3 and TRBJ2-7; possibly TRBD1 or TRBD2 for D (7 bases each). The CDR3 covers 18 residues. V gave up 4 bases and J gave up 0 bases, with 22 bases separating them. Per the germline V gene, CDR1 is ENHRY and CDR2 is SYGVKD.

This chain uses TRBV27 with TRBJ2-1; D unresolved. CDR3 size: 15 residues. Germline CDR1 and CDR2: MNHEY and SMNVEV (reference sequence). Deletions cut 5 bases from V and 1 base from J, with 12 bases between. The DNA for the CDR3 is TGTGCCAGCAGTACAATAAGGGATTCCTACAATGAGCAGTTCTTC. Residues: CASSTIRDSYNEQFF.

V and J are TRBV6-5 and TRBJ2-1, with D possibly being TRBD2 (5 bases). CDR3 length: 13 amino acids. CDR1 is MNHEY, CDR2 SVGAGI, per germline. V lost 6 bases to trimming and J lost 6 bases, with 12 bases between them. The CDR3 protein is CASRASRFNEQFF. CDR3 nucleotide sequence: TGTGCCAGCAGGGCTAGCAGGTTCAATGAGCAGTTCTTC.

V usage is TRBV4-3 and J usage is TRBJ2-3, with D tentatively TRBD2 (5 bases). The CDR3 has 17 residues. Trimming removed 0 bases from V and 0 bases from J, with 13 bases in between. Germline V gene data show CDR1 as LGHNA and CDR2 as YSLEER. CDR3 residues: CASSQDQASSSTDTQYF. The CDR3 DNA follows: TGCGCCAGCAGCCAAGATCAGGCTAGCTCTAGCACAGATACGCAGTATTTT.

The chain has TRBV2 and TRBJ2-1; the D is unclear. There are 13 residues in the CDR3. Between the trimmed V and J ends, which lost 0 bases and 10 bases, there was a span of 10 bases. Germline loops: CDR1 SNHLY, CDR2 FYNNEI. For the CDR3, the DNA is TGTGCCAGCAGTGAAGCGCGACAAAGGGAGCAGTTCTTC. It encodes CASSEARQREQFF.

The chain recombines TRBV2 with TRBJ1-5, with 7 bases matching TRBD1. The germline CDR1 and CDR2 sequences are SNHLY and FYNNEI. The CDR3 runs 13 residues. Trimming removed 4 bases from V and 7 bases from J; junction bases left unmatched: 4. CDR3 residues: CASSGSGGQPQHF. The CDR3 region has the DNA TGTGCCAGCAGTGGGTCAGGGGGACAGCCCCAGCATTTT. The complete variable domain, with remaining parts taken from reference TRBV2 and TRBJ1-5, reads EPEVTQTPSHQVTQMGQEVILRCVPISNHLYFYWYRQILGQKVEFLVSFYNNEISEKSEIFDDQFSVERPDGSNFTLKIRSTKLEDSAMYFCASSGSGGQPQHFGDGTRLSIL.

V gene TRBV27 combines with J gene TRBJ1-5; no clear D gene. CDR3 size: 14 residues. Trimming stripped 5 bases from V and 9 bases from J, with 17 bases between. The germline CDR1 and CDR2 sequences are MNHEY and SMNVEV (reference sequence). CDR3 protein: CASSPSGGFRPQHF. DNA of the CDR3: TGTGCCAGCAGTCCCTCGGGCGGTTTTCGGCCCCAGCATTTT.

The chain uses TRBV7-9 and TRBJ2-2; the match to TRBD2 covers 11 bases. Germline CDR1 is SEHNR and CDR2 is FQNEAQ (reference sequence). V lost 6 bases and J lost 1; bases outside the gene matches: 4. This CDR3 is built from 16 residues. The CDR3 DNA sequence: TGTGCCAGCAGTTCCGGGACTAGCGGGAACACCGGGGAGCTGTTTTTT. It translates to CASSSGTSGNTGELFF.

The rearrangement joins TRBV27 to TRBJ1-4; D perhaps matches TRBD1 (5 bases). The CDR3 extends over 17 amino acids. Trimming took off 8 bases at V and 4 bases at J, with 23 bases between the two ends. The germline CDR1 and CDR2 sequences are MNHEY and SMNVEV (reference sequence). The DNA of the CDR3 is TGTGCCAGCGGCCCCCCAGGACACCGCGTGGGTAATGAAAAACTGTTTTTT. This sequence encodes CASGPPGHRVGNEKLFF. The full variable domain, rest sourced from reference TRBV27 and TRBJ1-4, is EAQVTQNPRYLITVTGKKLTVTCSQNMNHEYMSWYRQDPGLGLRQIYYSMNVEVTDKGDVPEGYKVSRKEKRNFPLILESPSPNQTSLYFCASGPPGHRVGNEKLFFGSGTQLSVL.

The genes are TRBV10-3 and TRBJ2-1; a weak D match, TRBD1 (5 bases). Germline V lookup: CDR1 ENHRY, CDR2 SYGVKD. The V end was cut by 6 bases, the J end by 3 bases, with 9 bases between. The CDR3 extends over 13 amino acids. The CDR3 sequence: CAIRLTDYNEQFF. CDR3 nucleotide sequence: TGTGCCATCAGACTGACAGACTACAATGAGCAGTTCTTC.

The chain joins TRBV30 to TRBJ2-5; D ambiguous. This CDR3 has 14 residues. The V gene's germline CDR1 is GTSNPN and CDR2 SVGIG (reference sequence). Trimming left V 2 bases short and J 5 bases short, with 15 bases between. DNA for the CDR3: TGTGCCTGGAGTAAAAGGGTGGGGATGGAGACCCAGTACTTC. It codes for CAWSKRVGMETQYF.

V is TRBV2 and J is TRBJ1-5; possible D gene TRBD1, 5 bases. CDR1 and CDR2 (germline): SNHLY, FYNNEI. V was cut by 3 bases and J by 3 bases, with 9 bases left in between. This CDR3 has 14 amino acids. The CDR3 DNA reads TGTGCCAGCAGTGAGGACATTCCCAATCAGCCCCAGCATTTT. Protein: CASSEDIPNQPQHF.

This chain uses TRBV19 with TRBJ1-1; 7 bases are shared with TRBD1. This CDR3 spans 14 amino acids. With 6 bases clipped from V and 3 bases from J, the junction kept 7 bases outside the gene matches. Germline V gene sequence: CDR1 LNHDA, CDR2 SQIVND (reference sequence). CDR3 loop: CASSPGTAYTEAFF. In DNA, the CDR3 is TGTGCCAGTAGCCCGGGGACAGCTTACACTGAAGCTTTCTTT.

CDR3 amino acids: CASSETWGSVYEQYF. DNA for the CDR3: TGTGCCAGCAGTGAAACGTGGGGCTCGGTCTACGAGCAGTACTTC. V is TRBV2 and J is TRBJ2-7, with a possible D match to TRBD1 (5 bases). This CDR3 contains 15 residues. Trimming took off 2 bases at V and 3 bases at J, with 14 bases between the two ends. Germline CDR1 SNHLY, CDR2 FYNNEI.

This clone was counted only a few times. Within the sample, other DNA sequences also encode this same CDR3. V gene TRBV27 combines with J gene TRBJ2-1; D might be TRBD2 (6 bases). Germline CDR1 MNHEY, CDR2 SMNVEV (reference sequence). The CDR3 loop spans 13 amino acids. Trimming took off 6 bases at V and 6 bases at J, with 12 bases between the two ends. The CDR3 bases are TGTGCCAGCAGGACGGGAGCCATCAATGAGCAGTTCTTC. The encoded protein is CASRTGAINEQFF.

The chain links TRBV5-4 to TRBJ2-2; TRBD2 might be the D (5 bases). Trimming cost V 0 bases and J 1 base, with 7 bases left between them. There are 15 residues in the CDR3. Germline CDR1 SGHNT, CDR2 YYREEE (reference sequence). The CDR3 coding sequence is TGTGCCAGCAGCTTGGGAGCGGAGAACACCGGGGAGCTGTTTTTT. This translates into CASSLGAENTGELFF.

The rearrangement joins TRBV14 to TRBJ2-7; D gene uncertain. Trimming shortened V by 0 bases and J by 1 base, and 10 bases separated the two germline ends. CDR1 is SGHDN and CDR2 is FVKESK in the germline V gene. The CDR3 is 15 residues long. CDR3 in amino acids: CASSQEKGSSYEQYF. The CDR3 bases are TGTGCCAGCAGCCAAGAGAAGGGTTCTTCCTACGAGCAGTACTTC.

The V gene is TRBV29-1, the J gene TRBJ2-3; tentatively, D is TRBD1 (5 bases). The ends were cut back, 1 base at V and 6 bases at J, with 8 bases in the middle. The CDR3 covers 12 residues. The germline V gene encodes CDR1 SQVTM and CDR2 ANQGSEA. CDR3 sequence: CSVEGGADTQYF. The CDR3 DNA reads as TGCAGCGTTGAAGGTGGGGCCGATACGCAGTATTTT.

The CDR3 loop reads CASSTTLIDRAGAGANVLTF. In nucleotides, the CDR3 is TGTGCCAGTAGTACCACATTAATAGACAGGGCTGGCGCTGGGGCCAACGTCCTGACTTTC. V and J are TRBV19 and TRBJ2-6, with 7 bases fitting TRBD1. The CDR3 has 20 amino acids. V trimming: 4 bases; J trimming: 2 bases; junction bases outside the gene matches: 17. Germline V gene sequence: CDR1 LNHDA, CDR2 SQIVND (reference sequence).